The following is a T cell receptor (beta chain) sequence with its context. Antigen: not known. This sample is part of a study of T cell repertoires in cytomegalovirus infection. Study-wide context: Use of recently identified HLA-C-restricted and well-studied HLA-B-restricted CMV epitopes was part of the study. Through public TCR beta signatures, both CMV infection and matching HLA type were indicated. The study, taken as a whole, reports: The cumulative frequency of public TCR beta families distinguished individuals who carried CMV together with the relevant HLA. The ex vivo response was dominated by HLA-C-restricted CMV-specific TCR beta clonotypes.

The trim removed 4 bases at V and 4 bases at J, leaving 6 bases unmatched. This CDR3 has 14 amino acids. TCRdb reprocessed the reads with MiXCR, giving one entry per CDR3 protein. The top ten clones hold 48% of a sample with around 570,000 distinct CDR3 sequences, about 39% of them seen once. The chain uses TRBV12-3 or TRBV12-4 and TRBJ2-5; 7 bases match TRBD2. The sequence derives from a human donor in good health (CMV status not recorded). Some clones in this sample may be carry-over from other donors' samples. Sequenced material: cultured PBMCs, taken from culture after CMV antigen stimulation. The CDR3 region is CASSSPGGGETQYF. For the CDR3, the DNA is TGTGCCAGCAGTTCCCCGGGGGGAGGAGAGACCCAGTACTTC.